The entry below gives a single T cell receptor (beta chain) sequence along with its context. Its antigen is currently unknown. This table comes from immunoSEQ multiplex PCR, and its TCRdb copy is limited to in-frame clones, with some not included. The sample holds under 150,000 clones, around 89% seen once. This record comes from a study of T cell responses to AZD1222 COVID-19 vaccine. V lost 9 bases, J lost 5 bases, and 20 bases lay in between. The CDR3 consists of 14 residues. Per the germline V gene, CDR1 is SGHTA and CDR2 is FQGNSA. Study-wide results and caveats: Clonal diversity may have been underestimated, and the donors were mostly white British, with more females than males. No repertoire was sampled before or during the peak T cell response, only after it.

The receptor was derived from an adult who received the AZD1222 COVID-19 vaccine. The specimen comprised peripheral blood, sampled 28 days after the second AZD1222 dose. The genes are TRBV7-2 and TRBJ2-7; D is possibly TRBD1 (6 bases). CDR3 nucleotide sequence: TGTGCCAGTTCAGACGGGACAAGACCCCACGAGCAGTACTTC. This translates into CASSDGTRPHEQYF.